This T cell receptor (beta chain) is drawn from a study of cytotoxic CD8 clonotypes in ibrutinib-treated CLL. Repertoires were generated with immunoSEQ multiplex PCR, while TCRdb's copy carries only in-frame clones and drops some. The table has over 65,000 clones, 68% seen once; the top ten hold about 5.7%. From germline, CDR1 is LNHDA and CDR2 SQIVND (reference sequence). CDR3 length: 16 residues. V gave up 7 bases and J gave up 5 bases, with 23 bases separating them. V usage is TRBV19 and J usage is TRBJ1-2, with D possibly TRBD1 on 5 matching bases. The clonotype was recovered from a human donor with chronic lymphocytic leukemia. The sample consisted of PBMCs, taken after 12 months of ibrutinib treatment. CDR3 region: CASTPRDGHRGYGYTF. In nucleotides, the CDR3 is TGTGCCAGTACTCCCCGGGACGGACATAGGGGTTATGGCTACACCTTC. Complete variable domain (other parts from reference TRBV19 and TRBJ1-2): DGGITQSPKYLFRKEGQNVTLSCEQNLNHDAMYWYRQDPGQGLRLIYYSQIVNDFQKGDIAEGYSVSREKKESFPLTVTSAQKNPTAFYLCASTPRDGHRGYGYTFGSGTRLTVV.